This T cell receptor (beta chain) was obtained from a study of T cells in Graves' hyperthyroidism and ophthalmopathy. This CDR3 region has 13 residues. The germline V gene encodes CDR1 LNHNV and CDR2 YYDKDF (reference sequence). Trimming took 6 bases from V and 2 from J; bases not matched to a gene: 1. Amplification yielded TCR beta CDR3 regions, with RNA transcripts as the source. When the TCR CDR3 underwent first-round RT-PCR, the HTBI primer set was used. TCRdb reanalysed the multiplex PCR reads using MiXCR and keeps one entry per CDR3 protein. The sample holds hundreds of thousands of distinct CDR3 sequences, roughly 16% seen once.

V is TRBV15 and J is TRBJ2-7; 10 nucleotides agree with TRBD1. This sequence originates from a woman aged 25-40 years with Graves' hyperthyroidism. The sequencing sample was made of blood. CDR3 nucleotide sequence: TGTGCCACCAGGGACAGGGGGGCCTACGAGCAGTACTTC. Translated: CATRDRGAYEQYF.